The rows below give T cell receptor beta chains drawn from one sample of a study of blood T cell repertoires in COVID-19. Sequenced by immunoSEQ multiplex PCR; TCRdb stores in-frame clones only, minus some. This repertoire shows 140,000 to 150,000 clones, 70% to 90% found once; its top ten account for 4.5% to 6%. Sequencing used peripheral blood. These receptors were taken from a woman in her forties or fifties with acute or convalescent COVID-19. Each CDR3 is given with its conserved first and last residue. The order of the fields is V gene, D gene, clone size, J gene, CDR3 DNA, CDR3 protein. A D gene is named only where the DNA matches it firmly. Size is omitted from some rows. Given values are once, few, many or a class for expanded clones.

TRBV7-9	TRBD1	.	TRBJ1-2	TGTGCCAGCAGCTCCGGGACAGCTTACTATGGCTACACCTTC	CASSSGTAYYGYTF
TRBV18	TRBD1	once	TRBJ1-4	TGTGCCAGCTCCCCTAGAGGACAGGGTGATGAAAAACTGTTTTTT	CASSPRGQGDEKLFF
TRBV29-1	TRBD1	.	TRBJ1-1	TGCAGCGTTGACGCCTTGACAGGGCTAGCTTTCTTT	CSVDALTGLAFF
TRBV6-5	.	.	TRBJ1-1	TGTGCCAGCACTATGAACACTGAAGCTTTCTTT	CASTMNTEAFF
TRBV7-3	.	.	TRBJ2-1	TGTGCCAGCGGACCTGGGGGGTCCTCCTACAATGAGCAGTTCTTC	CASGPGGSSYNEQFF
TRBV6-4	TRBD1	.	TRBJ2-7	TGTGCCAGCAGTCTTGACAGGGGGGACGAGCAGTACTTC	CASSLDRGDEQYF
TRBV19	TRBD1	.	TRBJ2-1	TGTGCCAGTAGTATCCTAGGACAGGGGGGGATTAGTCGGCAGTTCTTC	CASSILGQGGISRQFF
TRBV7-9	.	.	TRBJ2-7	TGTGCCAGCAGCTTAGGGGCAGGGGGGACCTACGAGCAGTACTTC	CASSLGAGGTYEQYF
TRBV7-2	.	.	TRBJ1-6	TGTGCCAGCAGCTTCTACGTGGACAGTAATTCACCCCTCCACTTT	CASSFYVDSNSPLHF
TRBV2	.	.	TRBJ2-3	TGTGCCAGCCAGCGGGTGGAGGCAGATACGCAGTATTTT	CASQRVEADTQYF
TRBV6-1	.	.	TRBJ2-1	TGTGCCAGCAGTGAAGGGGGGGGGCCCTACAATGAGCAGTTCTTC	CASSEGGGPYNEQFF
TRBV6-5	.	.	TRBJ2-7	TGTGCCAGCAGTTACAGGAGGGAAGGTTACGAGCAGTACTTC	CASSYRREGYEQYF
TRBV4-2	TRBD1	.	TRBJ1-3	TGTGCCAGCAGCCGATCTTACAGGGGTGGGTCTGGAAACACCATATATTTT	CASSRSYRGGSGNTIYF
TRBV2	.	once	TRBJ2-3	TGTGCCAGCACAACCGGGGTCAGCGGGTACACAGATACGCAGTATTTT	CASTTGVSGYTDTQYF
TRBV5-1	.	.	TRBJ2-1	TGCGCCAGCAGCTCCACAGGGCTGGAGTACAATGAGCAGTTCTTC	CASSSTGLEYNEQFF
TRBV6-5	.	.	TRBJ2-5	TGTGCCAGCAGGGACACGGTCCGAGAGACCCAGTACTTC	CASRDTVRETQYF
TRBV6-1	.	.	TRBJ1-6	TGTGCCAGCAGTGGAGACAGGTATTCCTATAATTCACCCCTCCACTTT	CASSGDRYSYNSPLHF
TRBV2	.	.	TRBJ1-1	TGTGCCAGCAGTGCAGGGGACACTGAAGCTTTCTTT	CASSAGDTEAFF
TRBV18	TRBD1	.	TRBJ1-1	TGTGCCAGCTCCCCCGGACAGGGCGAACTCACTGAAGCTTTCTTT	CASSPGQGELTEAFF
TRBV5-1	TRBD2	.	TRBJ2-3	TGCGCCAGCACCCTAACTAGCGGGGGGGTCACAGATACGCAGTATTTT	CASTLTSGGVTDTQYF
TRBV4-3	.	.	TRBJ1-4	TGCGCCAGCAGCCTGGTAGTAACAGGGAAACGGAAAACTAATGAAAAACTGTTTTTT	CASSLVVTGKRKTNEKLFF
TRBV3-1/TRBV3-2	.	.	TRBJ1-2	TGTGCCAGCAGCCAAATTAACCCAGAGGAGTATGGCTACACCTTC	CASSQINPEEYGYTF
TRBV19	TRBD2	.	TRBJ2-3	TGTGCCAGTAGGCCAGCGGGGGGCACAGATACGCAGTATTTT	CASRPAGGTDTQYF
TRBV19	TRBD1	.	TRBJ1-1	TGTGCCAGTCCGCCCCCTGGGACAGGGGGCGTCACTGAAGCTTTCTTT	CASPPPGTGGVTEAFF